This T cell receptor (beta chain) was found in a study of OX40 agonist ivuxolimab in advanced cancers. Study background: A mean age of around 66 years, range about 20 to 79, was recorded, and roughly 80% were male. Allowance was made for prior anti-PD-1, anti-PD-L1 or anti-CTLA-4 therapy, and around 41% had some. The study's findings and limits: Dosing at 0.1 to 3.0 mg/kg was accompanied by clonal expansion of CD4+ and CD8+ blood T cells by week 6. Near-lowest levels of clonal expansion characterized partial responders at 0.1-3.0 mg/kg.

As regards this clone: Its antigen is not identified.

The germline V gene encodes CDR1 LNHDA and CDR2 SQIVND (reference sequence). With V trimmed by 1 base and J by 1 base, 5 bases remained unmatched. The CDR3 consists of 17 residues. Some clones are missing from TCRdb's copy, which holds only in-frame ones; the method was immunoSEQ multiplex PCR. The table lists roughly 20,000 clones, 86% of them singletons. The TCR comes from an adult with an advanced solid tumor such as melanoma, head and neck, liver or kidney cancer. This chain joins TRBV19 and TRBJ2-5; 11 bases agree with TRBD2. This specimen was CD4+ or CD8+ T cells sorted from blood, taken in a trial of the OX40 agonist ivuxolimab. The CDR3 sequence: CASSIALAGGAQETQYF. The CDR3 DNA sequence: TGTGCCAGTAGTATAGCTCTAGCGGGAGGAGCCCAAGAGACCCAGTACTTC.